Each of the 20 T cell receptor beta chains below was sequenced from the same sample in a study of T cells in Graves' hyperthyroidism and ophthalmopathy. The TCR beta CDR3 regions underwent amplification using RNA transcripts as the source. A first-round RT-PCR of the TCR CDR3 used the HTBI primer set. TCRdb redid the calling of the multiplex PCR reads with MiXCR, one entry per CDR3 protein. The data show 700,000 or so distinct CDR3 sequences, around 15% seen once. The specimen sequenced was blood. The receptor set was obtained from a man aged 18 to 29 with Graves' hyperthyroidism.

This clonotype was recorded at least ten times. The chain's CDR3 is CASSLMGGTDTQYF. The CDR3 nucleotides read TGTGCCAGCAGCTTAATGGGCGGCACAGATACGCAGTATTTT. V gene TRBV7-3 combines with J gene TRBJ2-3; D is unresolved. The germline V and J ends were trimmed by 1 base and 1 base, with 6 bases remaining between them. The CDR3 length is 14 residues. CDR1 SGHTA and CDR2 FQGTGA come from the germline V gene.

This clonotype was seen ten or more times. The chain combines TRBV12-3 or TRBV12-4 with TRBJ1-1; the match to TRBD1 covers 8 bases. The CDR3 length is 13 residues. V was clipped by 10 bases and J by 0 bases; unmatched bases: 4. CDR3 nucleotides: TGTGCCACGGGACAGGCCATGAACACTGAAGCTTTCTTT. Protein sequence: CATGQAMNTEAFF.

This clonotype was counted at least ten times. J is TRBJ2-7 and V is TRBV20-1, with D perhaps matching TRBD2 (6 bases). Trimming took 6 bases from V and 2 from J, leaving 8 bases between them. Per germline, CDR1 DFQATT and CDR2 SNEGSKA (reference sequence). The length of the CDR3 is 11 residues. Here the CDR3 reads CSAGGTYEQYF. DNA for the CDR3: TGCAGTGCCGGGGGTACCTACGAGCAGTACTTC.

This chain joins TRBV20-1 and TRBJ1-1; 9 bases align to TRBD1. With 3 bases clipped from V and 1 base from J, the junction kept 3 bases outside the gene matches. The CDR3 has 14 amino acids. The germline V gene encodes CDR1 DFQATT and CDR2 SNEGSKA (reference sequence). The CDR3 here is CSASPGQGNTEAFF. CDR3 coding DNA: TGCAGTGCTAGTCCGGGACAGGGGAACACTGAAGCTTTCTTT.

This clonotype was detected a few times. One base away lies a much larger clone, so this may be a sequencing read error. The chain couples TRBV11-3 to TRBJ2-4, with a possible D match to TRBD1 (6 bases). Germline CDR1 SGHNT, CDR2 YENEEA. The CDR3 has 15 amino acids. The chain's CDR3 is CASSLDQSRGHIQHF. The CDR3 coding sequence is TGTGCCAGCAGCTTAGATCAGAGCAGGGGACACATTCAGCACTTC.

The CDR3 loop is CASSQAGGFYTGELFF. The CDR3 DNA reads TGTGCCAGCAGCCAAGCGGGGGGCTTTTACACCGGGGAGCTGTTTTTT. V is TRBV3-1 and J is TRBJ2-2, with D maybe TRBD2 (7 bases). The CDR3 is made up of 16 amino acids. V lost 1 base, J lost 3 bases, and 12 bases lay in between. Germline V gives CDR1 LGHDT, CDR2 YNNKEL (reference sequence).

There are a few counts of this clonotype. The chain links TRBV13 to TRBJ1-2; TRBD1 matches at 7 bases. J lost 5 bases, V lost 5 bases, and 8 bases had no gene match. This CDR3 region has 14 residues. Germline V lookup: CDR1 PRHDT, CDR2 FYEKMQ (reference sequence). In DNA, the CDR3 is TGTGCCAGCAGCAGACAGGGCCTTCGGTATGGCTACACCTTC. Translating gives CASSRQGLRYGYTF.

This clonotype came up a few times. The chain is built from TRBV19 and TRBJ2-2; D remains unclear. The ends were cut back, 8 bases at V and 3 bases at J, with 7 bases in the middle. Per the germline V gene, CDR1 is LNHDA and CDR2 is SQIVND (reference sequence). This CDR3 has 12 amino acids. The CDR3 loop reads CASHRHTGELFF. The DNA of the CDR3 is TGTGCCAGTCATCGTCACACCGGGGAGCTGTTTTTT. Together with reference TRBV19 and TRBJ2-2, the CDR3 gives the full variable domain: DGGITQSPKYLFRKEGQNVTLSCEQNLNHDAMYWYRQDPGQGLRLIYYSQIVNDFQKGDIAEGYSVSREKKESFPLTVTSAQKNPTAFYLCASHRHTGELFFGEGSRLTVL.

This clonotype was seen a few times. V usage is TRBV5-1 and J usage is TRBJ2-3; a weak D match, TRBD1 (5 bases). The CDR3 runs to 16 residues. In germline, CDR1 is SGHRS, CDR2 YFSETQ. Trimming left V 0 bases short and J 0 bases short, with 11 bases between. The CDR3 sequence: CASSLEGVISTDTQYF. The CDR3 nucleotides read TGCGCCAGCAGCTTGGAAGGGGTGATTAGCACAGATACGCAGTATTTT.

This sequence joins TRBV28 and TRBJ2-5, with a possible D match to TRBD2 (6 bases). Per germline, CDR1 MDHEN and CDR2 SYDVKM. The CDR3 spans 17 residues. Trimming left V 8 bases short and J 0 bases short, with 22 bases between. The CDR3 nucleotides are TGTGCCAGCTCCCCGGACCATGGCGGGAATTACCAAGAGACCCAGTACTTC. Encoded protein: CASSPDHGGNYQETQYF. The whole variable domain, remainder taken from reference TRBV28 and TRBJ2-5, is DVKVTQSSRYLVKRTGEKVFLECVQDMDHENMFWYRQDPGLGLRLIYFSYDVKMKEKGDIPEGYSVSREKKERFSLILESASTNQTSMYLCASSPDHGGNYQETQYFGPGTRLLVL.

There are many counts of this clonotype. CDR3 nucleotide sequence: TGTGCCACCAGTCCGTCCAACTATGGCTACACCTTC. Residues: CATSPSNYGYTF. The rearrangement joins TRBV24-1 to TRBJ1-2; the D is unclear. V was shortened by 6 bases and J by 2 bases, with 6 bases between the two germline ends. Per germline, CDR1 KGHDR and CDR2 SFDVKD. This CDR3 spans 12 amino acids.

This clonotype was seen repeatedly, ten times or more. The chain is built from TRBV20-1 and TRBJ2-7; D is unresolved. Trimming pared 3 bases from V and 3 bases from J, leaving 12 bases between. From germline, CDR1 is DFQATT and CDR2 SNEGSKA (reference sequence). This CDR3 region has 13 residues. The CDR3 spells CSASSGESYEQYF. Written as DNA, the CDR3 is TGCAGTGCTAGCTCTGGGGAAAGCTACGAGCAGTACTTC.

Only a few counts were recorded for this clonotype. The genes are TRBV20-1 and TRBJ1-1, with no clear D. Germline-derived CDR1 and CDR2 are DFQATT and SNEGSKA (reference sequence). This CDR3 is built from 13 residues. Trimming cost V 1 base and J 5 bases, with 11 bases left between them. CDR3 in amino acids: CSARVLPRTEAFF. The CDR3 DNA reads as TGCAGTGCTAGAGTACTACCGAGGACTGAAGCTTTCTTT.

The rearrangement uses TRBV28 and TRBJ1-3, with TRBD1 matching over 9 bases. With 6 bases clipped from V and 0 bases from J, the junction kept 9 bases outside the gene matches. The CDR3 is 17 residues long. The germline gives CDR1 MDHEN, CDR2 SYDVKM. The CDR3 coding sequence is TGTGCCAGCAGCCGTACCGGGACAGGGTTCTCTGGAAACACCATATATTTT. Encoded protein: CASSRTGTGFSGNTIYF.

The genes are TRBV29-1 and TRBJ2-1; D may match TRBD1 or TRBD2 (5 bases each). V was clipped by 3 bases and J by 4 bases, with 10 bases between them. Germline V gene data show CDR1 as SQVTM and CDR2 as ANQGSEA. CDR3 length: 13 amino acids. CDR3: CSVEGDGYNEQFF. DNA for the CDR3: TGCAGCGTTGAGGGGGACGGATACAATGAGCAGTTCTTC.

The sample holds one count of this clonotype. V gene TRBV6-1 combines with J gene TRBJ2-1; 13 bases fit TRBD2. Germline V gives CDR1 MNHNS, CDR2 SASEGT. V lost 5 bases and J lost 8; bases outside the gene matches: 15. The CDR3 covers 18 residues. The CDR3 loop reads CASSPLNQLAGGHYEQFF. The CDR3 DNA reads as TGTGCCAGCAGTCCCCTGAACCAACTAGCGGGGGGGCACTATGAGCAGTTCTTC.

On this clonotype itself: Since a much larger clone is just one base distant, this may be a read error. The chain recombines TRBV2 with TRBJ1-5; 11 bases match TRBD1. The CDR3 has 14 residues. Germline CDR1 and CDR2: SNHLY and FYNNEI. CDR3 loop: CACSWTGGRQPQHF. CDR3 bases: TGTGCCTGCAGCTGGACAGGGGGCAGACAGCCCCAGCATTTT.

The rearrangement links TRBV9 to TRBJ2-1, with TRBD2 matching over 11 bases. The V gene's germline CDR1 is SGDLS and CDR2 YYNGEE. The V gene end was trimmed by 1 base and the J gene end by 8 bases; junction bases not matched to a gene: 8. CDR3 length: 16 residues. The CDR3 loop is CASSVIAGGPSHEQFF. In DNA, the CDR3 is TGTGCCAGCAGCGTAATAGCGGGAGGGCCTAGTCATGAGCAGTTCTTC.

This clonotype was observed many times. This chain uses TRBV28 with TRBJ2-7; 10 nucleotides agree with TRBD1. V trimming: 6 bases; J trimming: 8 bases; junction bases outside the gene matches: 7. CDR3 size: 13 residues. The germline CDR1 and CDR2 sequences are MDHEN and SYDVKM. CDR3 nucleotide sequence: TGTGCCAGCAGCCCTGGGACAGGGGAGAAGCAGTACTTC. It translates to CASSPGTGEKQYF.

This chain uses TRBV3-1 with TRBJ2-3; D gene unclear. The CDR3 is 14 amino acids. The germline gives CDR1 LGHDT, CDR2 YNNKEL (reference sequence). Trimming pared 4 bases from V and 4 bases from J, leaving 12 bases between. DNA for the CDR3: TGTGCCAGCAGCCGAAGGTCGCTCCCAGATACGCAGTATTTT. Its translation: CASSRRSLPDTQYF.